The entry that follows covers one T cell receptor (beta chain) sequence. From germline, CDR1 is SQVTM and CDR2 ANQGSEA. This CDR3 contains 15 residues. V was trimmed by 4 bases and J by 2 bases, leaving 18 bases between them. Measured with immunoSEQ multiplex PCR; TCRdb has only the in-frame clones, and not every one. The sample includes about 380,000 clones, about 97% of them seen just once. The data derive from a study of shared clonotypes between healthy human individuals. Study-wide background: The study drew on a couple of women and three men aged 18 to 49 as donors.

The chain links TRBV29-1 to TRBJ2-7; D is perhaps TRBD2 (6 bases). Sample: memory CD8+ T cells sorted from blood. Subset noted: CD45RO+ cells pooled with CCR7-negative TemRA cells. This clonotype originated in a man aged 25 to 45 in good health. The CDR3: CSVGDPGVITYEQYF. CDR3 DNA sequence: TGCAGCGTTGGGGATCCGGGGGTGATCACCTACGAGCAGTACTTC.